The subject of this entry is one T cell receptor beta chain. The antigen is undetermined. The data are from a study of T-cell memory formation after mild COVID-19. Study-level information: Clusters were largely donor specific. Study-wide results and caveats: Contracting CD8+ clones were enriched in EMRA, CD4+ mainly in CM and EM. Clones shrinking between day 15 and 85 showed a balanced CD4/CD8 split, and those that grew later tilted toward CD4+.

Per the germline V gene, CDR1 is SGHTA and CDR2 is FQGNSA. The germline V and J ends were trimmed by 2 bases and 3 bases, with 5 bases remaining between them. This CDR3 spans 13 amino acids. Using its own MiXCR run on the 5' RACE reads, TCRdb lists one record per CDR3 protein. In the table there are roughly 250,000 distinct CDR3 sequences, about a sixth of which are singletons. Material: PBMCs or a T cell subset sorted from them (not recorded which). The clonotype comes from a man younger than 35 who had mild COVID-19 (a few samples of this study predate the infection). Cell type and time point are not known. V usage is TRBV7-2 and J usage is TRBJ1-5; no clear D gene. The CDR3 DNA reads as TGTGCCAGCAGCTTATACCCCAATCAGCCCCAGCATTTT. It is translated as CASSLYPNQPQHF.